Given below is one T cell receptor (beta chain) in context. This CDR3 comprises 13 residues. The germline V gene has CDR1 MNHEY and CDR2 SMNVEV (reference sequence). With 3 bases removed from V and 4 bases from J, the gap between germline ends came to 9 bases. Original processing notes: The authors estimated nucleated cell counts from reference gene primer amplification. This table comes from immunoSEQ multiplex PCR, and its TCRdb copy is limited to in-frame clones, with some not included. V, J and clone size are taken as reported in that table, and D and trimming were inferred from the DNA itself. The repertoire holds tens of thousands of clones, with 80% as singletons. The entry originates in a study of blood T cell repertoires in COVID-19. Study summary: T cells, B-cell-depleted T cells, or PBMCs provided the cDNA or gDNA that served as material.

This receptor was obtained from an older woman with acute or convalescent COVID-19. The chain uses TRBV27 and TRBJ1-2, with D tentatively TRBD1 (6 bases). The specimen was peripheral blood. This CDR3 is CASSFGQSYGYTF. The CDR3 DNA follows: TGTGCCAGCAGTTTCGGACAGAGCTATGGCTACACCTTC.